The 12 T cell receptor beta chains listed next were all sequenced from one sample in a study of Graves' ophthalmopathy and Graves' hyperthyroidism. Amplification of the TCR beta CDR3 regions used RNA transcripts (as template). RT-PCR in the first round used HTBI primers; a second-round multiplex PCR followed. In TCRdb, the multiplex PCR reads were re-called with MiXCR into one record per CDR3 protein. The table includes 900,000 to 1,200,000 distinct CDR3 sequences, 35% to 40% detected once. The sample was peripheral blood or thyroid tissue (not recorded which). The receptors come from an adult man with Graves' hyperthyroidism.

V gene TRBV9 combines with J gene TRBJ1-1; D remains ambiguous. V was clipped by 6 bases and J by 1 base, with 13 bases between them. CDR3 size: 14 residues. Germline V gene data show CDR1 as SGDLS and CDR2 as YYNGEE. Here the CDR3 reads CASIPTGRNTEAFF. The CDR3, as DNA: TGTGCCAGCATCCCGACCGGACGGAACACTGAAGCTTTCTTT.

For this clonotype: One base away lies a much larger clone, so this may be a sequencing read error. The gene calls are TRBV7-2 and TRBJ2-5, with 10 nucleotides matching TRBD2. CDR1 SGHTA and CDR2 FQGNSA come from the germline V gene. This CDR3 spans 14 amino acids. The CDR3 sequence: CASSSGRGQEIQYF. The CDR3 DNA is TGTGCCAGCTCTAGCGGGAGAGGTCAAGAGATCCAGTACTTC.

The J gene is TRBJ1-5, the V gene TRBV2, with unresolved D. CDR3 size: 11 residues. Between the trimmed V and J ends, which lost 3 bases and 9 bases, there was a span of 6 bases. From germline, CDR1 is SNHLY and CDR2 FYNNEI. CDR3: CASSDGRPQHF. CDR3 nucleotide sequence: TGTGCCAGCAGTGACGGGAGGCCCCAGCATTTT.

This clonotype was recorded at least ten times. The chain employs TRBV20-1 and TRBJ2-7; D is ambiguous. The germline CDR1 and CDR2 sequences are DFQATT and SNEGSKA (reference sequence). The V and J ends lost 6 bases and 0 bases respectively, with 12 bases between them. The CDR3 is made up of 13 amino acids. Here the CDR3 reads CSAATTHSYEQYF. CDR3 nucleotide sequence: TGCAGTGCCGCGACGACACACTCCTACGAGCAGTACTTC.

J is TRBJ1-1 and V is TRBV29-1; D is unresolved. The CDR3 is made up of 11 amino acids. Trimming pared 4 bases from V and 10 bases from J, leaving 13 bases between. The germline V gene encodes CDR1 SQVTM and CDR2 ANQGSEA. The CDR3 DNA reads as TGCAGCGTTGTCGGTGGCGTGGCAGCTTTCTTT. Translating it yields CSVVGGVAAFF.

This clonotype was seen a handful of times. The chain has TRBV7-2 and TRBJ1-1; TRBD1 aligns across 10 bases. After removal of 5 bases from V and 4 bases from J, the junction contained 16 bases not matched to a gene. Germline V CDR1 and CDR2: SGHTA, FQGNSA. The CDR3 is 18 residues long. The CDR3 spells CASSIPGQGLRAGTEAFF. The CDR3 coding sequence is TGTGCCAGCAGCATTCCGGGACAGGGGTTAAGGGCTGGCACTGAAGCTTTCTTT. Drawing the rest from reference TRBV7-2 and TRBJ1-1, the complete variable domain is GAGVSQSPSNKVTEKGKDVELRCDPISGHTALYWYRQSLGQGLEFLIYFQGNSAPDKSGLPSDRFSAERTGGSVSTLTIQRTQQEDSAVYLCASSIPGQGLRAGTEAFFGQGTRLTVV.

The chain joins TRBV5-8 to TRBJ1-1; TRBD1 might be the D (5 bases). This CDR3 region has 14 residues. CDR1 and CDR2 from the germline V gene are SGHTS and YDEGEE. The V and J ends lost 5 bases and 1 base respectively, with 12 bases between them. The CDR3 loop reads CASRRRQRNTEAFF. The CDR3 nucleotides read TGTGCCAGCAGACGAAGACAGAGGAACACTGAAGCTTTCTTT.

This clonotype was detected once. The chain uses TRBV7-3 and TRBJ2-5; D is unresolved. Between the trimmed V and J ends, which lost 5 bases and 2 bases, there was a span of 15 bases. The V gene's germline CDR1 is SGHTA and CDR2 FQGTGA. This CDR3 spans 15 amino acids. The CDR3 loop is CASSLNRSPQETQYF. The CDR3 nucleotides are TGTGCCAGCAGCCTCAATAGGTCGCCACAAGAGACCCAGTACTTC.

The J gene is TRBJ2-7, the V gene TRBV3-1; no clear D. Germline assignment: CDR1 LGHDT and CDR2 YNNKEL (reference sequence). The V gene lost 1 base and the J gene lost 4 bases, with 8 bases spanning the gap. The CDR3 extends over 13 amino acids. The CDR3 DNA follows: TGTGCCAGCAGCCAAGCGGCAGTTTACGAGCAGTACTTC. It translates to CASSQAAVYEQYF.

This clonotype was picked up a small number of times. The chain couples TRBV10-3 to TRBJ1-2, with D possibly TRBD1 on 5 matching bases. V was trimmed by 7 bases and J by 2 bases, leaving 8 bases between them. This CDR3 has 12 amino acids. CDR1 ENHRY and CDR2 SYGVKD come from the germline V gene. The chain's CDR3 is CAIMGVNYGYTF. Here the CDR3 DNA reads TGTGCCATCATGGGGGTCAACTATGGCTACACCTTC.

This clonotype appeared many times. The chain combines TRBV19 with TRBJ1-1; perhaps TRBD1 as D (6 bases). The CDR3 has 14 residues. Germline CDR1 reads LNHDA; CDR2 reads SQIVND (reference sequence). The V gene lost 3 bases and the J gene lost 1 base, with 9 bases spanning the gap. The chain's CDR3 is CASSIPGQNTEAFF. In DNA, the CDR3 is TGTGCCAGTAGTATTCCGGGACAGAACACTGAAGCTTTCTTT.

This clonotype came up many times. CDR3 loop: CASSLSGQGTYEQYF. In DNA, the CDR3 is TGTGCCAGCAGCCTCAGCGGGCAGGGGACCTACGAGCAGTACTTC. The chain has TRBV9 and TRBJ2-7, with D perhaps given as TRBD1 or TRBD2 (6 bases each). The germline CDR1 and CDR2 sequences are SGDLS and YYNGEE. V was pared by 4 bases and J by 2 bases, with 16 bases between. CDR3 length equals 15 residues.